Listed here is a single TCR beta chain. The data were taken from a study of blood T cell repertoires in COVID-19. Trimming removed 4 bases from V and 8 bases from J, with 16 bases in between. This CDR3 region has 15 residues. Germline loops: CDR1 SGHNT, CDR2 YYREEE (reference sequence). Repertoires were generated with immunoSEQ multiplex PCR, while TCRdb's copy carries only in-frame clones and drops some. The sample lists some 170,000 clones, 80% to 90% occurring once. The sequence derives from a man between 45 and 60 years old who had recovered from COVID-19. Sequencing was done on a sample of PBMCs or T cells enriched from blood (not recorded which). V usage is TRBV5-4 and J usage is TRBJ1-6; D unclear. The CDR3 region has the DNA TGTGCCAGCAGCCCGGGGTCCCAGGCTTATTCACCCCTCCACTTT. This gives the protein CASSPGSQAYSPLHF.